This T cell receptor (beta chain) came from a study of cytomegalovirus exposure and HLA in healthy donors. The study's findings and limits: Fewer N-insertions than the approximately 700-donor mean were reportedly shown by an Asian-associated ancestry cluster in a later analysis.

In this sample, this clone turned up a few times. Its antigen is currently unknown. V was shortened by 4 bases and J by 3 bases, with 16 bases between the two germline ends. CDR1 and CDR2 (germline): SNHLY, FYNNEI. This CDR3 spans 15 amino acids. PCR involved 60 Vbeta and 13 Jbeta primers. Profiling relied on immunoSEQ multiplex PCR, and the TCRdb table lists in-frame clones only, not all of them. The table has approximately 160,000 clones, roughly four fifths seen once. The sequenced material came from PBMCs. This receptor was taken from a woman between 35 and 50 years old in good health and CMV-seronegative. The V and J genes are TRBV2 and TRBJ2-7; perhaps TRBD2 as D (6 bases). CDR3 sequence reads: CASSVSGGSLYEQYF. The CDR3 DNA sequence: TGTGCCAGCAGTGTTAGCGGTGGCTCCCTCTACGAGCAGTACTTC.